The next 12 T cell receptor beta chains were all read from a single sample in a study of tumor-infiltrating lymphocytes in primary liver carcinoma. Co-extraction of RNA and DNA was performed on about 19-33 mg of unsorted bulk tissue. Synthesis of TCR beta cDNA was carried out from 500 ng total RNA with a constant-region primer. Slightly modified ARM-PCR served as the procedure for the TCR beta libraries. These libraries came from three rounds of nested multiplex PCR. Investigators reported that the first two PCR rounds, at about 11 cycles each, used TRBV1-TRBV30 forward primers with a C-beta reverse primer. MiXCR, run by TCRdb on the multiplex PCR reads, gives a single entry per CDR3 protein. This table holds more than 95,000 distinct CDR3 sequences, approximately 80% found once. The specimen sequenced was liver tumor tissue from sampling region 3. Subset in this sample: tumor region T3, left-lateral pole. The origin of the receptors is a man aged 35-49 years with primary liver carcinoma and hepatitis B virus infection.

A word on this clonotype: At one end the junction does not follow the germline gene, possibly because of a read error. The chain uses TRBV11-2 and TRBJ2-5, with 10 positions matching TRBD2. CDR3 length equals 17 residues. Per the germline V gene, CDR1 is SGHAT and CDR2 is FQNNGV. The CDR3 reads CTSSLRLAGESSETQYF. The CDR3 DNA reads TGTACCAGCAGCTTAAGACTAGCGGGCGAGTCGAGCGAGACCCAGTACTTC.

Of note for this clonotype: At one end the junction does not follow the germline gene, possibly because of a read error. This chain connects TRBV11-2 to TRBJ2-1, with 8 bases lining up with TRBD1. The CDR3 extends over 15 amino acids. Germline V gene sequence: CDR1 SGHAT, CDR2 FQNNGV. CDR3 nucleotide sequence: TGTGCCAGCACCTTACAAGGGACAGGCCTTAATGTGCAGTTCTTC. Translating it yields CASTLQGTGLNVQFF.

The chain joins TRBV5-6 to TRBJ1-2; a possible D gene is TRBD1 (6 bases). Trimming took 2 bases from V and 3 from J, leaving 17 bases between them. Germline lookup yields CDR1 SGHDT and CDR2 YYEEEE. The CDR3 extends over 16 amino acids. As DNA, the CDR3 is TGTGCCAGCAGCTTCCGCGACAGGATCGTCGACTATGGCTACACCTTC. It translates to CASSFRDRIVDYGYTF.

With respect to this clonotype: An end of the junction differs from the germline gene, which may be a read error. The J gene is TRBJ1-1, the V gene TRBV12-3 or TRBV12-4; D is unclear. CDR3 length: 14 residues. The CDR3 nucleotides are TGTACCAGCAGTTCGGCAGGCAGGAACACTGGAGCTTTCTTT. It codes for CTSSSAGRNTGAFF.

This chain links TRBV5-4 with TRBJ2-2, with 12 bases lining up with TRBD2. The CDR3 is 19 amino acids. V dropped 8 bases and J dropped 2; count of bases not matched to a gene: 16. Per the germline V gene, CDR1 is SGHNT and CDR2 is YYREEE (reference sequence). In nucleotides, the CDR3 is TGTGCCAGGAGTGACCCGGGACTAGCGGGTTTCGCTAACACCGGGGAGCTGTTTTTT. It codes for CARSDPGLAGFANTGELFF.

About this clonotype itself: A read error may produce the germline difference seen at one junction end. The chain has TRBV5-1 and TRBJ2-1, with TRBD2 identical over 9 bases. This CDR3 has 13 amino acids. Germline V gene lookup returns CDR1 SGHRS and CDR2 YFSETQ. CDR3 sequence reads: CTSSSTGLAERFF. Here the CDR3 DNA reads TGCACCAGCAGCTCGACGGGACTAGCTGAGCGGTTCTTC.

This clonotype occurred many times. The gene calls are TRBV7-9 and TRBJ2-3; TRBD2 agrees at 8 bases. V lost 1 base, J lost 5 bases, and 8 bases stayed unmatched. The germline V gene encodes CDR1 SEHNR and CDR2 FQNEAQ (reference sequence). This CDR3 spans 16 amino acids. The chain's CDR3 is CASSLGSAGGGDTQYF. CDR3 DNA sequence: TGTGCCAGCAGCTTAGGATCGGCGGGAGGAGGAGATACGCAGTATTTT.

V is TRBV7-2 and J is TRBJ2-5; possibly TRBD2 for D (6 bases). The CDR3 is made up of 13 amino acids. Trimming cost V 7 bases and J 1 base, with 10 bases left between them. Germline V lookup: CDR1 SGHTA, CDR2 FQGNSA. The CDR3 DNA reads TGTACCAGCAAGGAGGGCGGCCAAGAGACCCAGTACTTC. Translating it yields CTSKEGGQETQYF.

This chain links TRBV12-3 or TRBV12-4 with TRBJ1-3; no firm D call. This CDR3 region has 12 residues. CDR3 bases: TGTGGCAGAAGTTTACAAAGAAACACCATATATTTT. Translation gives CGRSLQRNTIYF.

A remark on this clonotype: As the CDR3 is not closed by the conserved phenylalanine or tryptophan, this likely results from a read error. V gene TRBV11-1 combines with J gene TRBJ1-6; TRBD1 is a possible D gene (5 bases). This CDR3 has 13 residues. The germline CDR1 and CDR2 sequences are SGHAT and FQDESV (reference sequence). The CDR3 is CANSRTLVSPLHS. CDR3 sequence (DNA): TGTGCCAACAGCCGGACATTGGTTTCACCCCTCCACTCT.

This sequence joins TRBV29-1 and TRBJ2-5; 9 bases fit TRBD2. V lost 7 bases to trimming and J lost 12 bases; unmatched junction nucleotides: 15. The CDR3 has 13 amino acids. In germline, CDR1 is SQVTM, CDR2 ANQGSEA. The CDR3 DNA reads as TGCAGCGGCCATAGCGGGAGAGGGGAGACAAAGTACTTC. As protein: CSGHSGRGETKYF.

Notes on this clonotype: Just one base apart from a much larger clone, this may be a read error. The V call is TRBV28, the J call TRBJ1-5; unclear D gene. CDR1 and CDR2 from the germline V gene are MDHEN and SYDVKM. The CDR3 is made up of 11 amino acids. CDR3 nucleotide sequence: TGTGCCAGCAGTTTAAATCAGCCCCAGCAATTT. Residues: CASSLNQPQQF.